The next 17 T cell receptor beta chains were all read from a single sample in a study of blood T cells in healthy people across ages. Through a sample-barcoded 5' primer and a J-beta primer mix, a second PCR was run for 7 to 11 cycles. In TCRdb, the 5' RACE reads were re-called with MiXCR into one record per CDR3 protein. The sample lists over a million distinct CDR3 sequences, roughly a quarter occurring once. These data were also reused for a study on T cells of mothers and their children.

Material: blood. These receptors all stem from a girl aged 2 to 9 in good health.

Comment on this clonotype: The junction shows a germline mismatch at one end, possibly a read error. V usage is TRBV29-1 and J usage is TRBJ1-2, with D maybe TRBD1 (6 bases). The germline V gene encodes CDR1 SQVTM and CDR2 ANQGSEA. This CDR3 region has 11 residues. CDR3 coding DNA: TGCAGCGTTGACGGGACAAGAGGCTACGCCTTC. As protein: CSVDGTRGYAF.

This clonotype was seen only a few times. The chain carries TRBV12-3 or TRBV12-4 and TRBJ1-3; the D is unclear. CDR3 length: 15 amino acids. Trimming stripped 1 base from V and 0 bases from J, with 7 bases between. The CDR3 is CASSLGYTSGNTIYF. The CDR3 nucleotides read TGTGCCAGCAGTTTAGGATATACCTCTGGAAACACCATATATTTT.

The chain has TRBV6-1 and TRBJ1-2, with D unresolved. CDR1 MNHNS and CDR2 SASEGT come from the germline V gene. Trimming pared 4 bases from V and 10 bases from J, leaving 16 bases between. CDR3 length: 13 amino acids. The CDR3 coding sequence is TGTGCCAGCAGTGTGGTACAGACCACGGACTACACCTTC. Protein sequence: CASSVVQTTDYTF.

CDR3 sequence: CASSSRALGDTEAFF. The CDR3 DNA sequence: TGTGCCAGCAGTTCCCGGGCCCTTGGGGACACTGAAGCTTTCTTT. V gene TRBV27 combines with J gene TRBJ1-1; D gene ambiguous. V was pared by 4 bases and J by 3 bases, with 15 bases between. Germline V gives CDR1 MNHEY, CDR2 SMNVEV (reference sequence). The CDR3 spans 15 residues.

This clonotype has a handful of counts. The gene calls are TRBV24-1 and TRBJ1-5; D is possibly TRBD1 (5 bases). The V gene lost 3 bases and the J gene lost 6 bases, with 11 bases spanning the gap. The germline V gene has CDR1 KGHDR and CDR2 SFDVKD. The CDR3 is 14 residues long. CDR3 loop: CATSDLDSGQPQHF. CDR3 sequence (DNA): TGTGCCACCAGTGATCTTGACAGCGGTCAGCCCCAGCATTTT.

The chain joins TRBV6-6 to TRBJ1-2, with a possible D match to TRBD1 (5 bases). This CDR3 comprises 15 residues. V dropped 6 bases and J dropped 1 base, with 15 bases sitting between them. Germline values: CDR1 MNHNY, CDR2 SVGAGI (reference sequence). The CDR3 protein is CASSSRGTFNYGYTF. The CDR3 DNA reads TGTGCCAGCAGCTCCCGGGGCACCTTTAACTATGGCTACACCTTC.

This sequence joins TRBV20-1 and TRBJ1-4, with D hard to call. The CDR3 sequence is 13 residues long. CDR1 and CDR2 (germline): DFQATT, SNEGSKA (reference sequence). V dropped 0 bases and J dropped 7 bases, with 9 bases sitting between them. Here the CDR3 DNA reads TGCAGTGCTAGAGATCTTGTGGGTGAAAAACTGTTTTTT. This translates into CSARDLVGEKLFF.

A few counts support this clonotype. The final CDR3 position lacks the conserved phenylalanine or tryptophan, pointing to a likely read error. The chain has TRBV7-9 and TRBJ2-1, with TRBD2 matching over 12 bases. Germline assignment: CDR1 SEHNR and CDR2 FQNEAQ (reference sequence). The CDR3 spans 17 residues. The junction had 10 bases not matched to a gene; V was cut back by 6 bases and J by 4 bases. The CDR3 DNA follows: TGTGCCAGCAGTCTCCCGTTGGGGACTAGCGGGTACAATGAGCAGTTCCTC. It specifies CASSLPLGTSGYNEQFL.

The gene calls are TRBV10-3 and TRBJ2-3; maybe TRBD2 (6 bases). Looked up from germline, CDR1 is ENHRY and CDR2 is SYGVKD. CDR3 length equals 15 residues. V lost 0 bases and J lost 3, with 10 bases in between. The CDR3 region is CAISESGGGTDTQYF. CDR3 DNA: TGTGCCATCAGTGAGTCAGGTGGGGGGACAGATACGCAGTATTTT.

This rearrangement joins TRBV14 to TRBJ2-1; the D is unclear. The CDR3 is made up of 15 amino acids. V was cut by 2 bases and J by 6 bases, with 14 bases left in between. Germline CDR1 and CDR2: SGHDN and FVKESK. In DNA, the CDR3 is TGTGCCAGCAGCCAAATCGACGGAACTGGCAATGAGCAGTTCTTC. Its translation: CASSQIDGTGNEQFF.

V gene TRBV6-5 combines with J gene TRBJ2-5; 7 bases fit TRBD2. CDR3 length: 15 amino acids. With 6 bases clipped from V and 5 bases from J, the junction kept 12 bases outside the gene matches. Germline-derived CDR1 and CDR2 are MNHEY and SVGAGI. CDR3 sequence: CASRKETGLMETQYF. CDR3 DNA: TGTGCCAGCAGAAAAGAGACGGGACTAATGGAGACCCAGTACTTC.

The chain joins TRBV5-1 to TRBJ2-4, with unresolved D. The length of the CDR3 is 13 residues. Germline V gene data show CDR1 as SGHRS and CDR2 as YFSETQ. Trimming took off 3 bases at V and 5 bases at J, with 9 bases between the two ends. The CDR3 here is CASSSNPQNIQYF. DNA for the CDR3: TGCGCCAGCAGCTCCAACCCCCAAAACATTCAGTACTTC.

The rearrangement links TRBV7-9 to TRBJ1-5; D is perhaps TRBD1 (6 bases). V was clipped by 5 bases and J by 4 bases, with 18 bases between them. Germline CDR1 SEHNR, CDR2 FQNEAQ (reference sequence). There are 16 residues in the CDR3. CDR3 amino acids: CASSREATGRNQPQHF. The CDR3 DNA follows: TGTGCCAGCAGCCGTGAAGCGACAGGAAGGAATCAGCCCCAGCATTTT.

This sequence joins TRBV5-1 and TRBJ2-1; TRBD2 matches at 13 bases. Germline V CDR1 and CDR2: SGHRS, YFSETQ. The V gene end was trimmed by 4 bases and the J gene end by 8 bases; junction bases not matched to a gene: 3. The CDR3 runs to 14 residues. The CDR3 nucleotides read TGCGCCAGCAGCCGGACTAGCGGGAGCCATGAGCAGTTCTTC. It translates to CASSRTSGSHEQFF.

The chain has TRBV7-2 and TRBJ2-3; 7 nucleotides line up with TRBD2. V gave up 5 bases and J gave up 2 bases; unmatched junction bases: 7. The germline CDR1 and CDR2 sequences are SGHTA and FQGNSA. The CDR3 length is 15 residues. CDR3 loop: CASSQRTSATDTQYF. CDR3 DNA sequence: TGTGCCAGCAGCCAACGCACTAGCGCCACAGATACGCAGTATTTT.

The CDR3 DNA sequence: TGCGCCAGCAGCCCAGGACAGGGGTTGGCAGATACGCAGTATTTT. It specifies CASSPGQGLADTQYF. The chain joins TRBV4-1 to TRBJ2-3, with 9 bases that match TRBD1. The J segment lost 4 bases and the V segment lost 4 bases, leaving 6 bases of the junction unmatched. The length of the CDR3 is 15 residues. Per the germline V gene, CDR1 is MGHRA and CDR2 is YSYEKL.

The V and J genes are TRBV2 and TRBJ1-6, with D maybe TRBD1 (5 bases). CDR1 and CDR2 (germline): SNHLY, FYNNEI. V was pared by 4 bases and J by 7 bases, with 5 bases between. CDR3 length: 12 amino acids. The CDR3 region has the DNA TGTGCCAGCAGTGGACAGAATTCACCCCTCCACTTT. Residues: CASSGQNSPLHF.